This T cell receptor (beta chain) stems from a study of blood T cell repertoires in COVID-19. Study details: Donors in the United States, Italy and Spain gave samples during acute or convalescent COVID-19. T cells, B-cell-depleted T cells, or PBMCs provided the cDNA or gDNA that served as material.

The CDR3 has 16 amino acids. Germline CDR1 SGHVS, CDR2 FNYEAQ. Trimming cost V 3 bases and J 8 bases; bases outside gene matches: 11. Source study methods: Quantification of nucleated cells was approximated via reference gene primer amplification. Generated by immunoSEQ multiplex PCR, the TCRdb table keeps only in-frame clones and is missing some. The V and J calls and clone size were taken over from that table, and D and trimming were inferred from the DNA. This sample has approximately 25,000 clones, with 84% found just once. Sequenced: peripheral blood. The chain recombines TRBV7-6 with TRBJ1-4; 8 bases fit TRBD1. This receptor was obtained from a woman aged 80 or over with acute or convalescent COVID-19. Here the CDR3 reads CASSFLTGDRPEKLFF. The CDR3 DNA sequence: TGTGCCAGCAGCTTCCTGACAGGGGATCGCCCAGAAAAACTGTTTTTT.